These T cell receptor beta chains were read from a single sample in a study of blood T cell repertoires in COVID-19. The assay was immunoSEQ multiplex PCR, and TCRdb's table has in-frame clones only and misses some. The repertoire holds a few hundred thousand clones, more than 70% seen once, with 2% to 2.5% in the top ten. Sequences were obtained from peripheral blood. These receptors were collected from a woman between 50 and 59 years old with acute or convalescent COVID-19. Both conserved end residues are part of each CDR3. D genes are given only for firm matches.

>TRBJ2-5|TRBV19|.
CASSIRQAQETQYF
TGTGCCAGTAGTATTAGACAGGCCCAAGAGACCCAGTACTTC
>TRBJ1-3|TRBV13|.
CASSLGLNSGLSGNTIYF
TGTGCCAGCAGCTTAGGCCTAAATTCCGGTCTCTCTGGAAACACCATATATTTT
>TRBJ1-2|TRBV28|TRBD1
CASSFGDREAGGYTF
TGTGCCAGCAGTTTTGGGGACAGGGAGGCCGGGGGCTACACCTTC
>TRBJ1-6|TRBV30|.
CAWSPKNTLTDALFTPLHF
TGTGCCTGGAGTCCAAAGAACACGCTTACAGACGCGCTATTCACACCCCTCCACTTT
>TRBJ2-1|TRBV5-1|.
CASSLGDTYNEQFF
TGCGCCAGCAGCTTGGGAGACACTTACAATGAGCAGTTCTTC
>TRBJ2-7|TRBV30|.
CAWRGGLFTDATYEQYF
TGTGCCTGGAGGGGCGGGCTGTTCACAGATGCGACCTACGAGCAGTACTTC
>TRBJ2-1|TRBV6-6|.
CASTPNYNEQFF
TGTGCCAGCACCCCTAACTACAATGAGCAGTTCTTC
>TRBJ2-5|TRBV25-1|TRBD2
CASYRGLAGEETQYF
TGTGCCAGCTACCGGGGACTAGCGGGGGAAGAGACCCAGTACTTC
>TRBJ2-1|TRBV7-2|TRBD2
CASSLFRLAGPNEQFF
TGTGCCAGCAGCTTATTCCGACTAGCGGGACCCAATGAGCAGTTCTTC
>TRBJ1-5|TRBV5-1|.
CASSLAGQGGQPQHF
TGCGCCAGCAGCTTGGCCGGGCAGGGTGGGCAGCCCCAGCATTTT
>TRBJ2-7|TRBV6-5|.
CASSHRSVVLYEQYF
TGTGCCAGCAGCCACAGATCCGTGGTACTCTACGAGCAGTACTTC
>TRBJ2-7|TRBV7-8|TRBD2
CASSPTPVTSGSYEQYF
TGTGCCAGCAGCCCAACCCCGGTCACTAGCGGATCCTACGAGCAGTACTTC
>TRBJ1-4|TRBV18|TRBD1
CASSPIGQGGEKLFF
TGTGCCAGCTCACCAATCGGACAGGGCGGGGAAAAACTGTTTTTT
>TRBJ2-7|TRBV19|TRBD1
CASSTDRGLYEQYF
TGTGCCAGTAGTACGGACAGGGGGCTCTACGAGCAGTACTTC
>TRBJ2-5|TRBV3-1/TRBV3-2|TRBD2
CASSHGPTSGSGKTQYF
TGTGCCAGCAGCCACGGACCGACTAGCGGGAGTGGGAAGACCCAGTACTTC
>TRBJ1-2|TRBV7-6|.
CASSLVGGPTYGYTF
TGTGCCAGCAGCTTAGTGGGAGGGCCGACCTATGGCTACACCTTC
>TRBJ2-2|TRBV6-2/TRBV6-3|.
CASSATDGTSNTGELFF
TGTGCCAGCAGTGCTACCGACGGGACATCGAACACCGGGGAGCTGTTTTTT
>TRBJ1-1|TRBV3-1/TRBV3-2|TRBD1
CASSQRQGNTEAFF
TGTGCCAGCAGCCAAAGACAGGGGAACACTGAAGCTTTCTTT